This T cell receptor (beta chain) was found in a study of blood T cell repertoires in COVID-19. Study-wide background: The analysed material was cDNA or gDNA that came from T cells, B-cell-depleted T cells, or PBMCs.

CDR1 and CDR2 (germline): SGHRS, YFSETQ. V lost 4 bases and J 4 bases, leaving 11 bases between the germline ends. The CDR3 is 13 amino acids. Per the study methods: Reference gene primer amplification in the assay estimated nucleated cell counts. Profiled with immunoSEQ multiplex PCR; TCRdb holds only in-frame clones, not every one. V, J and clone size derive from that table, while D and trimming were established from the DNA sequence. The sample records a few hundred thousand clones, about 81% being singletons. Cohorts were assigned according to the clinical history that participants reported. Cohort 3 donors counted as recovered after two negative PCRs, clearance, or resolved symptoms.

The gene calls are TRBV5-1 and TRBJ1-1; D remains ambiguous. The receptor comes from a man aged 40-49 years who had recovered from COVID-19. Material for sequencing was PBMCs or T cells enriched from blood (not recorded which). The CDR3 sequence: CASSVVGGTEAFF. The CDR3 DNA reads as TGCGCCAGCAGCGTTGTGGGAGGCACTGAAGCTTTCTTT.